The 2 T cell receptor beta chains reported below all come from one sample, sequenced in a study of blood T cell repertoires in COVID-19. Using immunoSEQ multiplex PCR, the repertoire was profiled, and TCRdb retains in-frame clones only, with some absent. This sample has over 200,000 clones; about 83% occur once, and the top ten carry approximately 6.6%. Sequenced: PBMCs or T cells enriched from blood (not recorded which). The receptor set was obtained from a woman in her 40s who had recovered from COVID-19.

This chain joins TRBV27 and TRBJ2-7, with TRBD2 matching over 7 bases. V shed 0 bases and J 1 base; nucleotides not matched to a gene: 0. The CDR3 extends over 14 amino acids. CDR1 MNHEY and CDR2 SMNVEV come from the germline V gene (reference sequence). The CDR3 is CASSLSGGSYEQYF. In nucleotides, the CDR3 is TGTGCCAGCAGTTTATCGGGAGGGTCCTACGAGCAGTACTTC.

The chain combines TRBV5-1 with TRBJ1-2; D not certain. CDR3 length: 13 amino acids. V lost 4 bases, J lost 4 bases, and 11 bases lay in between. Germline loops: CDR1 SGHRS, CDR2 YFSETQ. The CDR3 sequence: CASSVQDLYGYTF. CDR3 sequence (DNA): TGCGCCAGCAGCGTGCAGGATCTCTATGGCTACACCTTC.